This T cell receptor beta chain originates from a study of blood T cell repertoires in COVID-19. Overall study: From the United States, Italy and Spain came samples of acute and convalescent COVID-19. The analysed material was cDNA or gDNA that came from T cells, B-cell-depleted T cells, or PBMCs.

In the authors' methods: Amplifying reference gene primers gave estimates of nucleated cell counts. This table comes from immunoSEQ multiplex PCR, and its TCRdb copy is limited to in-frame clones, with some not included. D and trimming were read from the DNA, whereas the V and J calls and clone size are those reported in that table. The table includes under 500,000 clones, about 89% detected once. V was pared by 8 bases and J by 7 bases, with 1 base of the junction left unmatched. The CDR3 loop spans 12 amino acids. The germline gives CDR1 MDHEN, CDR2 SYDVKM. Sequenced sample: peripheral blood. This TCR came from a woman in her twenties or thirties with acute or convalescent COVID-19. The rearrangement uses TRBV28 and TRBJ1-6; 8 positions match TRBD1. This CDR3 reads CASGQGNSPLHF. DNA for the CDR3: TGTGCCAGCGGACAGGGAAATTCACCCCTCCACTTT.